These 2 T cell receptor beta chains were sequenced from one sample in a study of T cells in Graves' hyperthyroidism and ophthalmopathy (dated by TCRdb to about 2019). Receptor amplification or capture employed multiplex PCR. The listed sequencing device is Illumina HiSeq 2000. The TCR beta CDR3 regions were amplified from the RNA transcripts. For the first round of RT-PCR on the TCR CDR3, the HTBI primer set was used together with the Qiagen OneStep RT-PCR kit. TCRdb redid the processing of the public reads, applying fastp at Q25 and MiXCR, and retained in-frame beta chains. Under each unique CDR3 protein, matching rows form one entry showing the most common genes and DNA. The sample has about 580,000 distinct CDR3 sequences on record, approximately 15% of them singletons. In total, the top ten clones hold 5.8% of the sample. Sequenced input: blood. These receptors all come from a woman aged 30 to 39 with Graves' hyperthyroidism that later progressed to Graves' ophthalmopathy.

In the case of this clonotype: A much larger clone lies one base from this, so it may be a read error. J is TRBJ1-5 and V is TRBV6-8; 8 bases line up with TRBD1. After removal of 5 bases from V and 6 bases from J, the junction contained 15 bases not matched to a gene. The V gene's germline CDR1 is MNHGY and CDR2 SAAAGT. The CDR3 loop spans 17 amino acids. Written as DNA, the CDR3 is TGTGCCAGCAGTCCTCAGAATCCCGGACAGGGCAGTCAGCCCCAGCATTTT. Its translation is CASSPQNPGQGSQPQHF.

In its sample, this clonotype was seen many times. The chain has TRBV10-3 and TRBJ1-5; TRBD1 is a possible D gene (5 bases). Germline V gives CDR1 ENHRY, CDR2 SYGVKD. The V gene lost 2 bases and the J gene lost 2 bases, with 10 bases spanning the gap. This CDR3 spans 15 amino acids. The CDR3 coding sequence is TGTGCCATCAGTGAGCAGGGAATGGGCAATCAGCCCCAGCATTTT. This sequence encodes CAISEQGMGNQPQHF.